This TCR beta chain derives from a study of T cell repertoires in cytomegalovirus infection. Study at large: An indication of both CMV infection and matching HLA type came from public TCR beta signatures.

This clonotype showed up just a few times. Its antigen is undetermined. TCRdb reanalysed the reads using MiXCR and keeps one entry per CDR3 protein. The table lists 400,000 to 550,000 distinct CDR3 sequences, about 10% of them singletons. Findings of the study overall: Identification of carriers of CMV plus the relevant HLA was achieved through cumulative public TCR beta family frequency. Clonotypes of TCR beta that were HLA-C-restricted and CMV-specific dominated the ex vivo response.

Germline values: CDR1 DFQATT, CDR2 SNEGSKA (reference sequence). The CDR3 contains 14 residues. Trimming stripped 6 bases from V and 0 bases from J, with 14 bases between. The TCR comes from a human donor in good health (CMV status not recorded). Some clones in this sample may be carry-over from other donors' samples. The rearrangement joins TRBV20-1 to TRBJ1-2, with a tentative D call TRBD1 (5 bases). Sequenced: PBMCs. Written as DNA, the CDR3 is TGCAGTGCGCCGCGACAGCTAGCTAACTATGGCTACACCTTC. This encodes CSAPRQLANYGYTF.